This TCR beta chain comes out of a study of cytomegalovirus exposure and HLA in healthy donors. Overall study results and limits: A classifier reportedly called cytomegalovirus status with high sensitivity and specificity. Follow-up analysis seemed to connect common viral pathogens with several of the most significant clusters identified.

PCR employed 60 Vbeta and 13 Jbeta primers. Repertoires were generated with immunoSEQ multiplex PCR, while TCRdb's copy carries only in-frame clones and drops some. The sample yields about 170,000 clones, about four fifths seen once. In its sample, this clone was seen once. The antigen is not known. Sample: PBMCs. This TCR was recovered from a male donor in good health and CMV-seronegative.

CDR3 DNA: TGTGCCAGCAGTGCCCAACAGGGTTACAATGAGCAGTTCTTC. Amino acid sequence: CASSAQQGYNEQFF. The chain uses TRBV6-5 and TRBJ2-1, with D possibly being TRBD1 (6 bases). The germline V gene has CDR1 MNHEY and CDR2 SVGAGI. V lost 5 bases to trimming and J lost 4 bases, with 12 bases between them. The CDR3 has 14 residues.